These 3 T cell receptor beta chains were sequenced from one sample in a study of regulatory T cells in long-lasting Graves disease. Described time point: newly diagnosed GD, antithyroid drugs for less than 3 months. Scientists built the TCR library using RNA that was extracted from PBMCs. Through Arm-PCR of CDR3 regions and iRepertoire HTBI primers, TCR beta libraries were built. From the multiplex PCR reads, TCRdb called clonotypes with MiXCR, one entry per CDR3 protein. The sample consists of a few hundred thousand distinct CDR3 sequences, 16% of them appearing once. The sample was also linked to a second study, of T cells in Graves' hyperthyroidism and ophthalmopathy.

The sample consisted of peripheral blood mononuclear cells (PBMCs), taken at new diagnosis, from a patient treated with antithyroid drugs. These receptors all stem from a woman aged 18-29 years with Graves disease.

This clonotype has more than one count but fewer than ten. The gene calls are TRBV19 and TRBJ2-2, with D perhaps TRBD1 or TRBD2 (5 bases each). V was pared by 3 bases and J by 1 base, with 12 bases between. This CDR3 region has 16 residues. The germline gives CDR1 LNHDA, CDR2 SQIVND (reference sequence). CDR3 amino acids: CASSIQGGLNTGELFF. The CDR3 coding sequence is TGTGCCAGTAGTATCCAGGGCGGGTTGAACACCGGGGAGCTGTTTTTT.

Notes on this clonotype: Being one base from a much bigger clone, this may be a read error. The CDR3: CARSVPNQETQYF. Written as DNA, the CDR3 is TGTGCCCGGAGTGTACCAAACCAAGAGACCCAGTACTTC. The rearrangement uses TRBV30 and TRBJ2-5, with D uncertain. This CDR3 comprises 13 residues. Germline CDR1 is GTSNPN and CDR2 is SVGIG (reference sequence). Full variable domain (remainder filled in from reference TRBV30 and TRBJ2-5): SQTIHQWPATLVQPVGSPLSLECTVEGTSNPNLYWYRQAAGRGLQLLFYSVGIGQISSEVPQNLSASRPQDRQFILSSKKLLLSDSGFYLCARSVPNQETQYFGPGTRLLVL.

This clonotype came up many times. This rearrangement joins TRBV28 to TRBJ2-1, with TRBD2 matching over 12 bases. V lost 7 bases and J lost 10; bases outside the gene matches: 14. This CDR3 comprises 16 residues. Germline assignment: CDR1 MDHEN and CDR2 SYDVKM. The CDR3 DNA follows: TGTGCCAGCACCCTTACCCAACTAGCGGGAGGTTGGGAGCAGTTCTTC. It encodes CASTLTQLAGGWEQFF.